The 19 T cell receptor beta chains presented below share a single source sample, sequenced in a study of cytotoxic CD8 clonotypes in ibrutinib-treated CLL. The repertoire was sequenced with immunoSEQ multiplex PCR; TCRdb's copy has only in-frame clones and lacks some. Here the sample spans about 16,000 clones, roughly two thirds being singletons. The material was PBMCs, obtained before ibrutinib treatment. These receptors were collected from a human donor with chronic lymphocytic leukemia.

The chain carries TRBV5-1 and TRBJ2-1; possibly TRBD2 for D (5 bases). Germline lookup yields CDR1 SGHRS and CDR2 YFSETQ. Trimming removed 3 bases from V and 2 bases from J, with 12 bases in between. The CDR3 is 15 residues long. This CDR3 is CASSWLDGAYNEQFF. CDR3 DNA: TGCGCCAGCAGCTGGCTGGACGGGGCCTACAATGAGCAGTTCTTC.

The chain joins TRBV29-1 to TRBJ2-5; D perhaps matches TRBD2 (6 bases). The J call may be faulty, since TRBJ2-7 better matches the DNA end. CDR3 length equals 13 residues. Per germline, CDR1 SQVTM and CDR2 ANQGSEA. CDR3 protein: CSVEGRESYEQYF. The CDR3 nucleotides are TGCAGCGTTGAAGGTCGGGAGTCCTACGAGCAGTACTTC.

CDR3 DNA: TGCGCCAGCAGCTTGGAGGGTGCAGGCAATCAGCCCCAGCATTTT. Its translation is CASSLEGAGNQPQHF. This rearrangement joins TRBV5-1 to TRBJ1-5; D call uncertain. The germline CDR1 and CDR2 sequences are SGHRS and YFSETQ. The CDR3 runs 15 residues. V lost 0 bases and J 2 bases, leaving 9 bases between the germline ends. The variable domain in full, completed from reference TRBV5-1 and TRBJ1-5, reads KAGVTQTPRYLIKTRGQQVTLSCSPISGHRSVSWYQQTPGQGLQFLFEYFSETQRNKGNFPGRFSGRQFSNSRSEMNVSTLELGDSALYLCASSLEGAGNQPQHFGDGTRLSIL.

DNA of the CDR3: TGTGCCAGCAGCTTAAAAGACCCGGGAGATACGCAGTATTTT. Amino acids: CASSLKDPGDTQYF. The chain uses TRBV7-3 and TRBJ2-3; D is uncertain. The CDR3 consists of 14 residues. V was pared by 1 base and J by 5 bases, with 10 bases between. Germline V gene data show CDR1 as SGHTA and CDR2 as FQGTGA. Using reference TRBV7-3 and TRBJ2-3 for the parts outside the CDR3, the full variable domain is GAGVSQTPSNKVTEKGKYVELRCDPISGHTALYWYRQSLGQGPEFLIYFQGTGAADDSGLPNDRFFAVRPEGSVSTLKIQRTERGDSAVYLCASSLKDPGDTQYFGPGTRLTVL.

The chain employs TRBV5-1 and TRBJ2-7, with 8 bases aligning to TRBD1. The junction had 5 bases not matched to a gene; V was cut back by 3 bases and J by 6 bases. Germline loops: CDR1 SGHRS, CDR2 YFSETQ. The CDR3 is 13 amino acids. The CDR3 loop reads CASSWTGTGEQYF. The CDR3, as DNA: TGCGCCAGCAGCTGGACAGGGACGGGCGAGCAGTACTTC.

The CDR3 coding sequence is TGTGCCAGCAGTACAGGGGGCCGTGAAAAACTGTTTTTT. Translating gives CASSTGGREKLFF. The chain combines TRBV6-1 with TRBJ1-4; 9 bases fit TRBD1. Trimming took 5 bases from V and 7 from J; bases not matched to a gene: 2. The CDR3 has 13 amino acids. Per the germline V gene, CDR1 is MNHNS and CDR2 is SASEGT.

The chain couples TRBV2 to TRBJ2-4; 7 bases are a match to TRBD1. The CDR3 loop spans 16 amino acids. The germline V gene encodes CDR1 SNHLY and CDR2 FYNNEI. V gave up 7 bases and J gave up 0 bases; unmatched junction bases: 9. CDR3 in DNA: TGTGCCAGCAAACCGGGACAGCAACTAGCCAAAAACATTCAGTACTTC. This translates into CASKPGQQLAKNIQYF.

The chain is built from TRBV15 and TRBJ1-4, with TRBD1 identical over 7 bases. V gave up 1 base and J gave up 5 bases; unmatched junction bases: 7. Germline assignment: CDR1 LNHNV and CDR2 YYDKDF (reference sequence). The CDR3 extends over 16 amino acids. This CDR3 is CATSRGSGTVNEKLFF. The DNA for the CDR3 is TGTGCCACCAGCAGAGGCTCCGGGACAGTAAATGAAAAACTGTTTTTT.

This clone was recorded only once. The V and J genes are TRBV6-5 and TRBJ2-1; D remains unclear. Between the trimmed V and J ends, which lost 5 bases and 0 bases, there was a span of 11 bases. Germline values: CDR1 MNHEY, CDR2 SVGAGI. The CDR3 consists of 15 residues. The CDR3, as DNA: TGTGCCAGCAGTGCAATGGCGAGCTCCTACAATGAGCAGTTCTTC. Translating it yields CASSAMASSYNEQFF.

V usage is TRBV5-6 and J usage is TRBJ1-2; no clear D. CDR1 and CDR2 from the germline V gene are SGHDT and YYEEEE. The germline V and J ends were trimmed by 3 bases and 5 bases, with 11 bases remaining between them. The CDR3 runs to 13 residues. CDR3 in DNA: TGTGCCAGCAGCTCCGGGTCCATTTATGGCTACACCTTC. Protein sequence: CASSSGSIYGYTF.

The chain employs TRBV21-1 and TRBJ1-2. TRBV21-1 is annotated as a pseudogene. This CDR3 contains 13 residues. DNA of the CDR3: TGTGCCAGCTCCGAAGGGGGGGACTATGGCTACACCTTC. Protein product: CASSEGGDYGYTF.

J is TRBJ2-3 and V is TRBV11-3; 9 positions agree with TRBD1. Germline V gene sequence: CDR1 SGHNT, CDR2 YENEEA. The CDR3 runs to 15 residues. Trimming at V came to 0 bases and at J to 4 bases, leaving 2 bases not matched to a gene. Here the CDR3 reads CASSLDGTGSDTQYF. The CDR3 nucleotides read TGTGCCAGCAGCTTAGACGGGACAGGGTCAGATACGCAGTATTTT.

This chain links TRBV5-8 with TRBJ1-1, with a weak D call TRBD1 (6 bases). The V and J ends lost 2 bases and 2 bases respectively, with 16 bases between them. This CDR3 spans 16 amino acids. Germline assignment: CDR1 SGHTS and CDR2 YDEGEE. The CDR3 DNA reads as TGTGCCAGCAGCTTTGACCCTCCAGGGGCTAACACTGAAGCTTTCTTT. Translated, it gives CASSFDPPGANTEAFF.

The V and J genes are TRBV6-5 and TRBJ2-1; D perhaps matches TRBD1 (5 bases). The V gene lost 8 bases and the J gene lost 10 bases, with 18 bases spanning the gap. Germline loops: CDR1 MNHEY, CDR2 SVGAGI. The CDR3 spans 13 residues. CDR3 protein: CASSPKGVREQFF. The CDR3 bases are TGTGCCAGCTCCCCCAAAGGGGTGCGGGAGCAGTTCTTC.

This clone has a handful of counts. V gene TRBV5-1 combines with J gene TRBJ2-7; no clear D. V shed 0 bases and J shed 5 bases, with 3 bases lying between them. This CDR3 spans 11 amino acids. Germline V gene sequence: CDR1 SGHRS, CDR2 YFSETQ. This chain's CDR3 is CASSLGDEQYF. The DNA of the CDR3 is TGCGCCAGCAGCTTGGGGGACGAGCAGTACTTC.

This chain connects TRBV9 to TRBJ2-7, with 7 bases fitting TRBD2. J lost 3 bases, V lost 7 bases, and 10 bases had no gene match. The CDR3 spans 14 residues. CDR1 is SGDLS and CDR2 is YYNGEE in the germline V gene. CDR3 nucleotides: TGTGCCAGCTCGGGGGGACCCACTATCTACGAGCAGTACTTC. Translating it yields CASSGGPTIYEQYF.

The chain uses TRBV7-2 and TRBJ1-1; D is uncertain. V was shortened by 5 bases and J by 1 base, with 14 bases between the two germline ends. The CDR3 loop spans 15 amino acids. Germline CDR1 and CDR2: SGHTA and FQGNSA. DNA for the CDR3: TGTGCCAGCAGCCCCAATGGTCGCCAGAACACTGAAGCTTTCTTT. As protein: CASSPNGRQNTEAFF.

J is TRBJ2-1 and V is TRBV5-6; D possibly corresponds to TRBD2 (5 bases). The germline gives CDR1 SGHDT, CDR2 YYEEEE. The CDR3 extends over 19 amino acids. Trimming removed 2 bases from V and 6 bases from J, with 27 bases in between. The DNA for the CDR3 is TGTGCCAGCAGCTTCACATCGCTTCGACTGTTGGCTAGCTCCAATGAGCAGTTCTTC. This sequence encodes CASSFTSLRLLASSNEQFF.

This clone ranks as medium-sized. CDR3 in amino acids: CASSLGENEQYF. DNA of the CDR3: TGCGCCAGCAGCTTAGGTGAGAACGAGCAGTACTTC. The rearrangement uses TRBV5-1 and TRBJ2-7; no definite D call. CDR1 is SGHRS, CDR2 YFSETQ, per germline. This CDR3 has 12 residues. V dropped 2 bases and J dropped 5 bases, with 8 bases sitting between them.